This T cell receptor (beta chain) was observed in a study of blood T cell repertoires in COVID-19 (dated by TCRdb to 2020 to 2022). As for the study more broadly: Collaborator samples came from the United States, Italy and Spain and covered acute and convalescent phases of COVID-19. The prospective study material was composed of cDNA or gDNA derived from T cells, B-cell-depleted T cells, or PBMCs. The dataset comprised deeply sampled blood TCRbeta repertoires from subjects exposed to, actively infected with, or recovered from COVID-19. A freely available public database, intended as a resource for researchers studying the immune response to SARS-CoV-2, is where the repertoires were released. The samples were drawn from the first 160 participants of the ongoing ImmuneRACE study and from over a thousand subjects provided by 6 global collaborators. Nearly every sample came with metadata listing a de-identified subject ID, COVID-19 status, age in years and sex. Where available, HLA class I and class II types were obtained from metadata supplied by the sample provider rather than from assay-based typing.

The immunoSEQ Assay, a bias-controlled multiplex PCR, was used to amplify TCRbeta CDR3 regions from genomic DNA. From the authors' description of their analysis: The number of nucleated cells in each sample was estimated by amplification of reference gene primers within the assay. To quantify the absolute abundance of each unique TCRbeta CDR3 rearrangement, sequence reads were collapsed and filtered. For each sample, productive Simpson clonality was calculated as the square root of Simpson's diversity index over productive rearrangements. TCRdb limited this immuneACCESS table to in-frame rearrangements with V and J called. A share of clones is missing; checked studies link under half to unresolved V genes, and the rest is unexplained. V, J and clone size derive from that table, while D and trimming were established from the DNA sequence. This sample holds around 300,000 clones; just over 90% were observed only once. Together, the top ten hold around 2.2% of the sample.

Summary of the overall study and its limitations: The quantity of clinical and demographic metadata differed by source and by participant and was supplied without curation.

At one collaborating source in Seattle, patients were enrolled during active infection and were followed longitudinally through the course of disease. Each collaborating institution followed its own protocols to collect whole blood in K2EDTA tubes. For TCRbeta analysis, collaborators shipped samples as frozen whole blood, isolated PBMCs, or DNA extracted from either of those sample types. Its CDR3 holds 16 amino acids, cysteine through phenylalanine. Left in the record is the CDR3 DNA by itself, 48 bases read in frame from the first base. CDR1 and CDR2 were assigned from the germline V gene (reference sequence) as SGHNT and YYREEE. V gives up 0 bases and J gives up 1 base, and the segment between their germline ends measures 14 bases. About this clone: No antigen is known for it. No much larger clone is present one base from it, and per-base qualities are unavailable.

The rearrangement combines TRBV5-4 with TRBJ2-7; the D gene is possibly TRBD2, with 6 bases matching. The sample taken for sequencing was peripheral blood. The sequence came from a woman between 25 and 40 years old with COVID-19, enrolled during active disease. The CDR3 reads CASSLGTGTGSYEQYF. The bases are TGTGCCAGCAGCTTGGGGACGGGGACTGGGTCCTACGAGCAGTACTTC.